The 18 T cell receptor beta chains given below trace back to one sample, sequenced in a study of molecular identifiers for immune sequencing clone quantification. Each CDR3 protein gets one entry after TCRdb re-called the PCR reads with MiXCR. Of hundreds of thousands of distinct CDR3 sequences listed, 15% to 20% are singletons. The sequencing sample was made of naive CD8+ T cells from blood, with Jurkat cell RNA spiked in. Subset meaning: FACS-sorted CD8+CD4-CCR7+CD45RA+ naive T cells. The receptor set was obtained from a human donor in good health. Some libraries in this study had Jurkat cell RNA spiked in.

The table lists this clonotype with many counts. DNA of the CDR3: TGTGCCAGCAGTACATCGGGGCAGACAGCCAAAAACATTCAGTACTTC. It encodes CASSTSGQTAKNIQYF. This chain connects TRBV6-6 to TRBJ2-4, with D possibly called TRBD1 or TRBD2 (5 bases each). The germline CDR1 and CDR2 sequences are MNHNY and SVGAGI (reference sequence). The CDR3 is 16 amino acids. Deletions cut 5 bases from V and 0 bases from J, with 14 bases between.

This clonotype showed up many times. The rearrangement joins TRBV29-1 to TRBJ1-4; TRBD1 matches at 9 bases. Trimming cost V 0 bases and J 4 bases; bases outside gene matches: 3. Looked up from germline, CDR1 is SQVTM and CDR2 is ANQGSEA. The CDR3 extends over 15 amino acids. CDR3: CSVEEPGQGNEKLFF. CDR3 nucleotides: TGCAGCGTTGAAGAACCGGGACAGGGTAATGAAAAACTGTTTTTT.

This clonotype was detected ten times or more. The CDR3 DNA follows: TGCAGTGCTAGAGACTCCCGGGGGCTGGAAGAGACCCAGTACTTC. Amino acids: CSARDSRGLEETQYF. This chain uses TRBV20-1 with TRBJ2-5; D may be TRBD1 or TRBD2 (6 bases each). From germline, CDR1 is DFQATT and CDR2 SNEGSKA (reference sequence). The CDR3 sequence is 15 residues long. V lost 0 bases and J lost 3, with 14 bases in between.

The rearrangement joins TRBV20-1 to TRBJ2-5; 8 bases are a match to TRBD1. This CDR3 region has 14 residues. With V trimmed by 5 bases and J by 3 bases, 8 bases remained unmatched. Looked up from germline, CDR1 is DFQATT and CDR2 is SNEGSKA (reference sequence). In DNA form, the CDR3 reads TGCAGTGCTCCTAGGGGGACAGGCAAAGAGACCCAGTACTTC. Its protein product is CSAPRGTGKETQYF.

This clonotype was observed many times. V is TRBV14 and J is TRBJ2-7; D remains ambiguous. Looked up from germline, CDR1 is SGHDN and CDR2 is FVKESK. Trimming took off 3 bases at V and 2 bases at J, with 8 bases between the two ends. There are 13 residues in the CDR3. The CDR3 protein is CASSHGQAYEQYF. DNA of the CDR3: TGTGCCAGCAGCCATGGGCAGGCCTACGAGCAGTACTTC.

In this sample, this clonotype turned up many times. The chain couples TRBV5-1 to TRBJ2-7; D is undetermined. The CDR3 spans 15 residues. Trimming pared 4 bases from V and 2 bases from J, leaving 16 bases between. CDR1 and CDR2 from the germline V gene are SGHRS and YFSETQ. CDR3 sequence reads: CASSRQEWGTYEQYF. CDR3 DNA sequence: TGCGCCAGCAGCCGTCAAGAGTGGGGAACCTACGAGCAGTACTTC. Complete variable domain (other parts from reference TRBV5-1 and TRBJ2-7): KAGVTQTPRYLIKTRGQQVTLSCSPISGHRSVSWYQQTPGQGLQFLFEYFSETQRNKGNFPGRFSGRQFSNSRSEMNVSTLELGDSALYLCASSRQEWGTYEQYFGPGTRLTVT.

This clonotype was detected only a few times. This chain uses TRBV11-2 with TRBJ1-2; D is unclear. Germline CDR1 reads SGHAT; CDR2 reads FQNNGV. The CDR3 totals 14 residues. V was clipped by 1 base and J by 3 bases, with 9 bases between them. Written as DNA, the CDR3 is TGTGCCAGCAGCTTAGTCGGGGTGGACTATGGCTACACCTTC. Translating it yields CASSLVGVDYGYTF.

This clonotype has only a few counts. The chain has TRBV28 and TRBJ2-7; D is perhaps TRBD2 (6 bases). Looked up from germline, CDR1 is MDHEN and CDR2 is SYDVKM. V was trimmed by 3 bases and J by 5 bases, leaving 14 bases between them. The CDR3 has 14 residues. The CDR3 here is CASSFMAGINEQYF. CDR3 DNA: TGTGCCAGCAGTTTTATGGCGGGAATCAACGAGCAGTACTTC.

In regard to this clonotype: A clone one base away is much larger, so this may be a read error. Without the conserved terminal phenylalanine or tryptophan, this CDR3 likely stems from a read error. V and J are TRBV7-9 and TRBJ2-7, with D hard to call. The length of the CDR3 is 15 residues. Germline lookup yields CDR1 SEHNR and CDR2 FQNEAQ (reference sequence). V dropped 4 bases and J dropped 0 bases, with 13 bases sitting between them. CDR3 sequence reads: CASSSPGGVSYEQYL. For the CDR3, the DNA is TGTGCCAGCAGCTCCCCGGGCGGCGTCTCCTACGAGCAGTACCTC.

A note on this clonotype: A read error may be the cause here, since a much bigger clone is one base away. V and J are TRBV30 and TRBJ1-1; the D is unclear. The CDR3 runs to 11 residues. The V and J ends lost 1 base and 3 bases respectively, with 3 bases between them. Germline CDR1 GTSNPN, CDR2 SVGIG (reference sequence). CDR3 in DNA: TGTGCCTGGAGTGAGCACACTGAAGCTTTCTTT. Protein product: CAWSEHTEAFF.

In regard to this clonotype: A read error is possible here, since a much larger clone lies one base away. This sequence joins TRBV9 and TRBJ2-5; D is possibly TRBD1 (5 bases). The V end lost 3 bases, the J end lost 4 bases, and 16 bases lay between the germline ends. The germline V gene encodes CDR1 SGDLS and CDR2 YYNGEE. This CDR3 comprises 15 residues. Here the CDR3 DNA reads TGTGCCAGCAGCGAGGGGCTTCCCGGTGGAGAGACCCAGTACTTC. Amino acid sequence: CASSEGLPGGETQYF.

As to this clonotype: With a much larger clone just one base away, this may be a read error. This chain joins TRBV7-9 and TRBJ2-5, with 8 positions matching TRBD2. The CDR3 totals 15 residues. Per the germline V gene, CDR1 is SEHNR and CDR2 is FQNEAQ (reference sequence). V was pared by 4 bases and J by 5 bases, with 9 bases of the junction left unmatched. The CDR3 region is CASSSGLVVEETQYF. CDR3 DNA: TGTGCCAGCAGCTCGGGACTAGTTGTTGAGGAGACCCAGTACTTC.

The sample holds many counts of this clonotype. The chain recombines TRBV4-1 with TRBJ1-2; 8 bases fit TRBD1. CDR1 and CDR2 from the germline V gene are MGHRA and YSYEKL. The J segment lost 5 bases and the V segment lost 4 bases, leaving 9 bases of the junction unmatched. This CDR3 has 15 residues. The CDR3 nucleotides read TGCGCCAGCAGCCCCTCCCCGACAGGGGAGTATGGCTACACCTTC. This sequence encodes CASSPSPTGEYGYTF.

The gene calls are TRBV7-9 and TRBJ1-2; no clear D gene. The germline CDR1 and CDR2 sequences are SEHNR and FQNEAQ (reference sequence). Trimming pared 8 bases from V and 3 bases from J, leaving 16 bases between. This CDR3 spans 14 amino acids. CDR3 DNA sequence: TGTGCCAGCCAACTTAGCGGGGTTGACTATGGCTACACCTTC. Translating it yields CASQLSGVDYGYTF.

This clonotype was seen a few times. This chain uses TRBV9 with TRBJ2-5; D is perhaps TRBD1 or TRBD2 (6 bases each). The germline gives CDR1 SGDLS, CDR2 YYNGEE. The CDR3 extends over 15 amino acids. V was shortened by 3 bases and J by 4 bases, with 16 bases between the two germline ends. As DNA, the CDR3 is TGTGCCAGCAGCGGCAAAGAGGGGGGTCCAGAGACCCAGTACTTC. Translated, it gives CASSGKEGGPETQYF.

The table lists this clonotype with many counts. The chain has TRBV20-1 and TRBJ2-2; D unresolved. This CDR3 has 13 residues. Trimming took 2 bases from V and 1 from J, leaving 5 bases between them. The V gene's germline CDR1 is DFQATT and CDR2 SNEGSKA (reference sequence). CDR3 protein: CSARSENTGELFF. CDR3 bases: TGCAGTGCTAGATCCGAGAACACCGGGGAGCTGTTTTTT.

As for this clonotype: With a much larger clone just one base away, this may be a read error. The V gene is TRBV5-1, the J gene TRBJ1-1; 8 bases map to TRBD1. CDR1 SGHRS and CDR2 YFSETQ come from the germline V gene. The CDR3 totals 15 residues. The CDR3 sequence: CASSQTGQADTEALF. As DNA, the CDR3 is TGCGCCAGCAGCCAAACGGGACAGGCTGACACTGAAGCTCTCTTT.

This clonotype was seen many times. This chain joins TRBV28 and TRBJ1-6, with 8 bases fitting TRBD1. The CDR3 has 14 amino acids. V trimming: 5 bases; J trimming: 13 bases; junction bases outside the gene matches: 10. The germline V gene encodes CDR1 MDHEN and CDR2 SYDVKM. The CDR3 region has the DNA TGTGCCAGCAGTCCCCGACAGGGGAAATCTCCCCTCCACTTT. Its protein is CASSPRQGKSPLHF.